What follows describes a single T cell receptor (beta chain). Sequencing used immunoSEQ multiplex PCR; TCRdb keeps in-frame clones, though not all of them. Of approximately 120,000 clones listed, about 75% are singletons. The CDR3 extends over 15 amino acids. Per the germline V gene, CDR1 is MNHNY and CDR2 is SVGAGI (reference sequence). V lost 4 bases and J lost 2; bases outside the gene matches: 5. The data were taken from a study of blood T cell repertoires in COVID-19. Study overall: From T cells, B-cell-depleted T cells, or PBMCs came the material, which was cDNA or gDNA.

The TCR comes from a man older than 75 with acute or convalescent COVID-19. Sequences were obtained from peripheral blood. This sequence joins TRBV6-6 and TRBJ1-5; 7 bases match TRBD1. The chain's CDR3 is CASSSAGTGNQPQHF. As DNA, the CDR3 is TGTGCCAGCAGTTCCGCCGGGACAGGCAATCAGCCCCAGCATTTT.